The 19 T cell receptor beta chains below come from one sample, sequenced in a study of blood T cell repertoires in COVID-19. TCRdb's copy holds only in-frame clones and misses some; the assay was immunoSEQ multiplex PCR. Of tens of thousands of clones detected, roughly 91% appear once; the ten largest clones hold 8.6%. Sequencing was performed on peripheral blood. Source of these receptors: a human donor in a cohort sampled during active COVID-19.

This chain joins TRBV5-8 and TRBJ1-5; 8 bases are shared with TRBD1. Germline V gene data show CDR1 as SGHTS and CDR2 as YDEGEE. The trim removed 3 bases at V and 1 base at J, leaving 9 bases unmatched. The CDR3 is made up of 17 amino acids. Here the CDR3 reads CASSWWTGSDSNQPQHF. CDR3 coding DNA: TGTGCCAGCAGCTGGTGGACAGGGAGTGACAGCAATCAGCCCCAGCATTTT.

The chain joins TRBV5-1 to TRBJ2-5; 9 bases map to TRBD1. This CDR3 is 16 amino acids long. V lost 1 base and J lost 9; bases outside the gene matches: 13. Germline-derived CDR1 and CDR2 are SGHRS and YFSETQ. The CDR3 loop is CASSLLTGGSTMAQYF. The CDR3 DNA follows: TGCGCCAGCAGCTTGCTGACAGGGGGGTCAACAATGGCCCAGTACTTC.

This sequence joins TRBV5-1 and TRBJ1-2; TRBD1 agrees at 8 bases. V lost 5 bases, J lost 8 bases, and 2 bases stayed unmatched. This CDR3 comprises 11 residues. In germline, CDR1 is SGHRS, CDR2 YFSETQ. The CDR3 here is CASRQGGGYTF. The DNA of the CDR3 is TGCGCCAGCAGACAGGGGGGAGGCTACACCTTC.

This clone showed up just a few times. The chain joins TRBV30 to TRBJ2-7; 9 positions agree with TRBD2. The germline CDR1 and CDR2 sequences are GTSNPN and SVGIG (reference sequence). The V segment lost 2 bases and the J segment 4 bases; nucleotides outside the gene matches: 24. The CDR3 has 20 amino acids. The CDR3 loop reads CAWSSVLPDHGGRVSYEQYF. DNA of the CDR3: TGTGCCTGGAGTTCCGTCCTCCCCGACCATGGCGGGAGGGTTTCATACGAGCAGTACTTC.

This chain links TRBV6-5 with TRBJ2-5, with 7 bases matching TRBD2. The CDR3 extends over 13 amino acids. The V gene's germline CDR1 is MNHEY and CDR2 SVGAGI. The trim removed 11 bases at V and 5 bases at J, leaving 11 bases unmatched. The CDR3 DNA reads TGTGCCGGGGCACGAGGGGAGGGGGAGACCCAGTACTTC. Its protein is CAGARGEGETQYF.

The CDR3 DNA sequence: TGCGCCAGCAGCTCCCACGGCTATGGCTACACCTTC. Translated, it gives CASSSHGYGYTF. The chain joins TRBV10-2 to TRBJ1-2; D gene ambiguous. V gave up 6 bases and J gave up 4 bases, with 9 bases separating them. The CDR3 has 12 residues. The germline gives CDR1 WSHSY, CDR2 SAAADI.

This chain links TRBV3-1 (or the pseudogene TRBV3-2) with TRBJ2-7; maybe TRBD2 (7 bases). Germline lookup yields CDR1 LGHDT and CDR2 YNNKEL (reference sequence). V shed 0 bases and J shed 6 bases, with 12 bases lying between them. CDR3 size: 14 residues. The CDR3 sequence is CASSQDRGAGEQYF. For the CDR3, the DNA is TGTGCCAGCAGCCAAGATCGGGGGGCAGGCGAGCAGTACTTC.

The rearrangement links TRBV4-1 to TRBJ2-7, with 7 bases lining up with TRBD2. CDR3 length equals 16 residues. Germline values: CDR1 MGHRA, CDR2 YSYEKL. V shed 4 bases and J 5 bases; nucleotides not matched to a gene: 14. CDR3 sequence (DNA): TGCGCCAGCAGCCTCTTCGGGGGGACCCCGCCTAACGAGCAGTACTTC. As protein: CASSLFGGTPPNEQYF.

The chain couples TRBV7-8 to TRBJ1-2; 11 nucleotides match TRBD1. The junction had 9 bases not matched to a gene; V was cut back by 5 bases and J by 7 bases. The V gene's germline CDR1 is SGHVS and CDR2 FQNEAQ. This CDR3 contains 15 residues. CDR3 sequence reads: CASSDPGQGDGGYTF. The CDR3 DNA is TGTGCCAGCAGCGACCCGGGACAGGGGGACGGTGGCTACACCTTC.

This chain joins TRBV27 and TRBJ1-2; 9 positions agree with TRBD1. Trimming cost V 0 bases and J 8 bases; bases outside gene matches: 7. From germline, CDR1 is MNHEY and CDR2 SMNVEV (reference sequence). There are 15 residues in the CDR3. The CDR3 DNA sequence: TGTGCCAGCAGTTTATCAATTCGGGGGACAGGGGGCTACACCTTC. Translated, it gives CASSLSIRGTGGYTF.

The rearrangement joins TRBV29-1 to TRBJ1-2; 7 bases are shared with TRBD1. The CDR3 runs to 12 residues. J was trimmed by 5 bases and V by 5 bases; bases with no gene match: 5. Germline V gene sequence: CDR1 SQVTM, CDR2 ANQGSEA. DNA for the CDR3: TGCAGCGTTCGGACAGGAACGTATGGCTACACCTTC. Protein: CSVRTGTYGYTF.

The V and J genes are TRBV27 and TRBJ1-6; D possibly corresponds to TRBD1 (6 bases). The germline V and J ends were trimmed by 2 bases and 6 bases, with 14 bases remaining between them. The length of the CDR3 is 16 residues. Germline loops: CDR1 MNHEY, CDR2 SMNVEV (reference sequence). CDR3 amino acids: CASSLPPRGANSPLHF. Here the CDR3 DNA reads TGTGCCAGCAGTTTACCCCCTCGGGGGGCTAATTCACCCCTCCACTTT.

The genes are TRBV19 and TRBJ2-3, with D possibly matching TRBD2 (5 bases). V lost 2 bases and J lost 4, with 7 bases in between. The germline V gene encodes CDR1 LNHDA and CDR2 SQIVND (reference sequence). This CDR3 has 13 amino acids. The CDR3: CASSIPGADTQYF. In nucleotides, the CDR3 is TGTGCCAGTAGTATACCCGGGGCAGATACGCAGTATTTT.

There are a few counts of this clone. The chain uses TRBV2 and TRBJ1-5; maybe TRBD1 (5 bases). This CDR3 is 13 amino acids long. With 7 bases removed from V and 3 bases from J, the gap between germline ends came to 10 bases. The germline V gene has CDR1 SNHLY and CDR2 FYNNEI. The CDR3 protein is CASNGALNQPQHF. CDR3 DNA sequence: TGTGCCAGCAATGGGGCCCTCAATCAGCCCCAGCATTTT.

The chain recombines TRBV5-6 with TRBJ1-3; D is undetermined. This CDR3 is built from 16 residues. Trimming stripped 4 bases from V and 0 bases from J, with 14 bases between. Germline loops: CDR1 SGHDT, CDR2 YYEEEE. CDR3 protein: CASSPRAEFSGNTIYF. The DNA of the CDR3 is TGTGCCAGCAGCCCGAGGGCAGAATTCTCTGGAAACACCATATATTTT.

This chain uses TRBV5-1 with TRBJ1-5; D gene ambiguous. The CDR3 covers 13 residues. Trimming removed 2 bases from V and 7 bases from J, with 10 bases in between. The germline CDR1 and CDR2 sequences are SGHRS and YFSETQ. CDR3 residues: CASSFEGYQPQHF. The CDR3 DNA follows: TGCGCCAGCAGCTTCGAGGGATACCAGCCCCAGCATTTT.

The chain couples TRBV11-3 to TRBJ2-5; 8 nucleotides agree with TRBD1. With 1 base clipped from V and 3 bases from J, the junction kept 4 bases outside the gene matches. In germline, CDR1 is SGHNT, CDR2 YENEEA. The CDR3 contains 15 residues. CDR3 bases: TGTGCCAGCAGCTTAGGTCAGGACAGGGAAGAGACCCAGTACTTC. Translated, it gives CASSLGQDREETQYF.

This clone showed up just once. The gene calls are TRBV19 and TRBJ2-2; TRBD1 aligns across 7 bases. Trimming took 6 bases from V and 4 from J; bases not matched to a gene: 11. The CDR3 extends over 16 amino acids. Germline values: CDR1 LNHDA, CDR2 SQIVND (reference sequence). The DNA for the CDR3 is TGTGCCAGTAGGCCAACCGGGACAGTAATCACCGGGGAGCTGTTTTTT. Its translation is CASRPTGTVITGELFF.

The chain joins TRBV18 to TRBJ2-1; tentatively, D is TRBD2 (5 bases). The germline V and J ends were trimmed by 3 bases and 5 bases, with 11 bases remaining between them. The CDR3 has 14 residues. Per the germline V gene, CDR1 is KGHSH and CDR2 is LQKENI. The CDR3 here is CASSPAGLHNEQFF. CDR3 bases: TGTGCCAGCTCACCGGCGGGCCTACACAATGAGCAGTTCTTC.